This T cell receptor (beta chain) was sequenced during a study of shared clonotypes between healthy human individuals. Study as a whole: With ages of 18 to 49, the donors were two women and a few men.

With regard to this clone: Antigen: not known.

Germline CDR1 SGDLS, CDR2 YYNGEE. The length of the CDR3 is 14 residues. Losses at the gene ends were 5 bases for V and 6 bases for J; bases not matched to a gene: 9. Overall study findings and caveats: Generally, naive subsets came out with larger estimated richness than memory subsets. A reduction in generation probabilities was seen for non-shared clonotypes relative to those shared by all four donors.

Deep was the level at which the assay was run. Measured with immunoSEQ multiplex PCR; TCRdb has only the in-frame clones, and not every one. Among around 2,000,000 clones listed, roughly 94% were seen once. Sequenced material: naive CD4+ T cells sorted from blood. The subset here: CD45RA+ positively selected. This clonotype originated in a man aged 18 to 29 in good health. The V call is TRBV9, the J call TRBJ2-7, with 9 bases fitting TRBD2. CDR3 residues: CASRPNSGSGEQYF. The CDR3 nucleotides are TGTGCCAGCAGGCCGAATAGCGGGAGTGGCGAGCAGTACTTC.